The T cell receptor (beta chain) under discussion was sequenced for a study of identifying expanded T cells in peripheral blood. The table came from immunoSEQ multiplex PCR; TCRdb's copy has only in-frame clones and leaves some out. The sample lists tens of thousands of clones, over 75% seen once, with approximately 5.2% in the top ten. The V end lost 0 bases, the J end lost 5 bases, and 11 bases lay between the germline ends. The V gene's germline CDR1 is SGHRS and CDR2 YFSETQ. The CDR3 is 14 residues long. Findings and caveats of the study: Across healthy donors, higher total template counts meant significantly greater approximately two-week count variance.

About this clone itself: Antigen unknown.

Sequencing was carried out using blood. The rearrangement joins TRBV5-1 to TRBJ2-5; tentatively, D is TRBD2 (6 bases). This sequence was found in a person aged 18 to 70 in good health. In DNA form, the CDR3 reads TGCGCCAGCAGCTTGGCCAGGAGGGCGGAGACCCAGTACTTC. It specifies CASSLARRAETQYF. Complete variable domain (other parts from reference TRBV5-1 and TRBJ2-5): KAGVTQTPRYLIKTRGQQVTLSCSPISGHRSVSWYQQTPGQGLQFLFEYFSETQRNKGNFPGRFSGRQFSNSRSEMNVSTLELGDSALYLCASSLARRAETQYFGPGTRLLVL.